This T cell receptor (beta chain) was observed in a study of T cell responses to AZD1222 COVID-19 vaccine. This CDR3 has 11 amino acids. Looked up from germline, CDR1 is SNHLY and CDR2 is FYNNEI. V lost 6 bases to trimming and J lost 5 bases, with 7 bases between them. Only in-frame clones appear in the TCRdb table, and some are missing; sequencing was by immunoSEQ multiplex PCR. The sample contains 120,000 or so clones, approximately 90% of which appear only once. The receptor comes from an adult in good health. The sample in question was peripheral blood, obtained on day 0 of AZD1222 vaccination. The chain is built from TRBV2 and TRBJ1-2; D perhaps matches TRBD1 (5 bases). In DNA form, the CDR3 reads TGTGCCAGCAGCCCAGGGTATGGCTACACCTTC. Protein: CASSPGYGYTF.